These T cell receptor beta chains were read from a single sample in a study of liver allograft versus peripheral blood T cells. One entry per CDR3 protein, called by TCRdb with MiXCR from the reads. The sample lists around 16,000 distinct CDR3 sequences, roughly 21% occurring once. Receptor source: a human patient who had a liver transplant. T cells may partly derive from the graft donor. Each CDR3 is given with its conserved first and last residue. The order of the fields is CDR3 protein, CDR3 DNA, CDR3 length, clone size, D gene, V gene, J gene. D genes are given only for firm matches. Where a row states a size, it is once, few, many or the class of an expanded clone; other rows omit it.

CDR3aa: CAWSGGNPGELFF
CDR3nt: TGTGCCTGGAGCGGAGGGAACCCCGGGGAGCTGTTTTTT
len: 13
abundance: NA
d_gene: NA
v_gene: TRBV30
j_gene: TRBJ2-2

CDR3aa: CASSLEGIPSYEQYF
CDR3nt: TGTGCCAGCAGCTTGGAGGGCATTCCCTCCTACGAGCAGTACTTC
len: 15
abundance: medium-sized
d_gene: NA
v_gene: TRBV5-5
j_gene: TRBJ2-7

CDR3aa: CASSYSAANTGELFF
CDR3nt: TGTGCCAGCAGTTACTCGGCGGCGAACACCGGGGAGCTGTTTTTT
len: 15
abundance: many
d_gene: NA
v_gene: TRBV6-6
j_gene: TRBJ2-2

CDR3aa: CATSRTILGNSPLHF
CDR3nt: TGTGCCACCAGCAGAACCATCCTGGGGAATTCACCCCTCCACTTT
len: 15
abundance: medium-sized
d_gene: NA
v_gene: TRBV15
j_gene: TRBJ1-6

CDR3aa: CASSLALGYSGNTIYF
CDR3nt: TGTGCCAGCAGTTTGGCGCTCGGGTACTCTGGAAACACCATATATTTT
len: 16
abundance: NA
d_gene: NA
v_gene: TRBV12-3/TRBV12-4
j_gene: TRBJ1-3

CDR3aa: CASSRQGSYNSPLHF
CDR3nt: TGTGCCAGCAGCCGCCAGGGGAGTTATAATTCACCCCTCCACTTT
len: 15
abundance: NA
d_gene: NA
v_gene: TRBV11-2
j_gene: TRBJ1-6

CDR3aa: CASTSLAASQPQHF
CDR3nt: TGTGCCAGCACTTCGCTGGCGGCGAGTCAGCCCCAGCATTTT
len: 14
abundance: NA
d_gene: NA
v_gene: TRBV28
j_gene: TRBJ1-5

CDR3aa: CASSPNLQGGQETQYF
CDR3nt: TGTGCCAGCTCACCAAATTTACAGGGGGGCCAAGAGACCCAGTACTTC
len: 16
abundance: many
d_gene: TRBD1
v_gene: TRBV18
j_gene: TRBJ2-5

CDR3aa: CASSTNYGYTF
CDR3nt: TGTGCCAGCAGCACCAACTATGGCTACACCTTC
len: 11
abundance: many
d_gene: NA
v_gene: TRBV7-2
j_gene: TRBJ1-2

CDR3aa: CASSLGGGETQYF
CDR3nt: TGTGCCAGCAGTTTAGGGGGAGGGGAGACCCAGTACTTC
len: 13
abundance: NA
d_gene: TRBD2
v_gene: TRBV28
j_gene: TRBJ2-5

CDR3aa: CAWSSGSSYEQYF
CDR3nt: TGTGCCTGGAGTTCAGGGAGCTCCTACGAGCAGTACTTC
len: 13
abundance: NA
d_gene: NA
v_gene: TRBV30
j_gene: TRBJ2-7

CDR3aa: CASSEPISAGNQETQYF
CDR3nt: TGTGCCAGCAGTGAACCGATAAGTGCAGGGAACCAAGAGACCCAGTACTTC
len: 17
abundance: many
d_gene: NA
v_gene: TRBV6-1
j_gene: TRBJ2-5

CDR3aa: CATRQGDRSPLHF
CDR3nt: TGTGCCACCCGACAGGGTGACCGATCACCCCTCCACTTT
len: 13
abundance: NA
d_gene: TRBD1
v_gene: TRBV27
j_gene: TRBJ1-6

CDR3aa: CASSSLEGQPQHF
CDR3nt: TGTGCCAGCAGCTCTCTTGAGGGGCAGCCCCAGCATTTT
len: 13
abundance: few
d_gene: NA
v_gene: TRBV7-9
j_gene: TRBJ1-5

CDR3aa: CASSLDAIYGGVEQFF
CDR3nt: TGTGCCAGCAGCTTAGACGCCATCTATGGTGGAGTTGAGCAGTTCTTC
len: 16
abundance: few
d_gene: NA
v_gene: TRBV7-9
j_gene: TRBJ2-1

CDR3aa: CSARQGRRENTEAFF
CDR3nt: TGCAGTGCTAGACAGGGGCGGCGGGAGAACACTGAAGCTTTCTTT
len: 15
abundance: few
d_gene: NA
v_gene: TRBV20-1
j_gene: TRBJ1-1

CDR3aa: CASELNSGANVLTF
CDR3nt: TGTGCCAGCGAGCTGAACTCTGGGGCCAACGTCCTGACTTTC
len: 14
abundance: many
d_gene: NA
v_gene: TRBV6-1
j_gene: TRBJ2-6

CDR3aa: CSARDSGANVLTF
CDR3nt: TGCAGCGCGAGGGACTCTGGGGCCAACGTCCTGACTTTC
len: 13
abundance: medium-sized
d_gene: NA
v_gene: TRBV29-1
j_gene: TRBJ2-6

CDR3aa: CSVEDVAGYETQYF
CDR3nt: TGCAGCGTTGAAGATGTGGCGGGGTACGAGACCCAGTACTTC
len: 14
abundance: medium-sized
d_gene: NA
v_gene: TRBV29-1
j_gene: TRBJ2-5

CDR3aa: CASSPGTANSNQPQHF
CDR3nt: TGTGCCAGCAGCCCAGGGACAGCGAATAGCAATCAGCCCCAGCATTTT
len: 16
abundance: medium-sized
d_gene: TRBD1
v_gene: TRBV5-6
j_gene: TRBJ1-5

CDR3aa: CSASPGTRSSYEQYF
CDR3nt: TGCAGTGCTAGCCCCGGGACAAGGAGCTCCTACGAGCAGTACTTC
len: 15
abundance: NA
d_gene: NA
v_gene: TRBV20-1
j_gene: TRBJ2-7

CDR3aa: CASSPGAGNQPQHF
CDR3nt: TGTGCCAGCTCACCAGGGGCTGGCAATCAGCCCCAGCATTTT
len: 14
abundance: many
d_gene: NA
v_gene: TRBV18
j_gene: TRBJ1-5

CDR3aa: CASSFPRQGNTEAFF
CDR3nt: TGTGCCAGCAGTTTCCCTCGACAGGGGAACACTGAAGCTTTCTTT
len: 15
abundance: few
d_gene: TRBD1
v_gene: TRBV28
j_gene: TRBJ1-1

CDR3aa: CSVADRVFNEQFF
CDR3nt: TGCAGCGTTGCGGACAGGGTTTTCAATGAGCAGTTCTTC
len: 13
abundance: many
d_gene: TRBD1
v_gene: TRBV29-1
j_gene: TRBJ2-1

CDR3aa: CASSTKGREIYGYTF
CDR3nt: TGTGCCAGCAGCACAAAGGGGAGGGAGATCTATGGCTACACCTTC
len: 15
abundance: many
d_gene: NA
v_gene: TRBV5-6
j_gene: TRBJ1-2

CDR3aa: CSARRQGARETQYF
CDR3nt: TGCAGTGCTAGACGACAGGGAGCGCGAGAGACCCAGTACTTC
len: 14
abundance: NA
d_gene: TRBD1
v_gene: TRBV20-1
j_gene: TRBJ2-5

CDR3aa: CASSYLRENEQFF
CDR3nt: TGTGCCAGCAGTTACCTAAGGGAGAATGAGCAGTTCTTC
len: 13
abundance: NA
d_gene: NA
v_gene: TRBV6-2/TRBV6-3
j_gene: TRBJ2-1

CDR3aa: CASRSGRNSPLHF
CDR3nt: TGTGCCAGCAGGTCGGGCAGAAATTCACCCCTCCACTTT
len: 13
abundance: few
d_gene: NA
v_gene: TRBV27
j_gene: TRBJ1-6

CDR3aa: CAWTHPGRSPLHF
CDR3nt: TGTGCCTGGACGCACCCTGGACGTTCACCCCTCCACTTT
len: 13
abundance: few
d_gene: NA
v_gene: TRBV30
j_gene: TRBJ1-6

CDR3aa: CSASRAGETQYF
CDR3nt: TGCAGCGCCAGCCGGGCTGGGGAGACCCAGTACTTC
len: 12
abundance: few
d_gene: NA
v_gene: TRBV29-1
j_gene: TRBJ2-5

CDR3aa: CASSSEDRLGNTGELFF
CDR3nt: TGTGCCAGCAGCTCCGAGGACAGGCTAGGGAACACCGGGGAGCTGTTTTTT
len: 17
abundance: medium-sized
d_gene: TRBD1
v_gene: TRBV7-2
j_gene: TRBJ2-2

CDR3aa: CATSAGTGATNTGELFF
CDR3nt: TGTGCCACCAGTGCAGGGACAGGGGCCACTAACACCGGGGAGCTGTTTTTT
len: 17
abundance: many
d_gene: TRBD1
v_gene: TRBV24-1
j_gene: TRBJ2-2

CDR3aa: CASSHSWADQPQHF
CDR3nt: TGTGCCAGCAGCCACAGTTGGGCGGATCAGCCCCAGCATTTT
len: 14
abundance: medium-sized
d_gene: NA
v_gene: TRBV12-3/TRBV12-4
j_gene: TRBJ1-5

CDR3aa: CASSKDRGYGYTF
CDR3nt: TGTGCCAGCAGTAAAGACAGGGGGTATGGCTACACCTTC
len: 13
abundance: many
d_gene: TRBD1
v_gene: TRBV6-5
j_gene: TRBJ1-2

CDR3aa: CASSKQGANSPLHF
CDR3nt: TGTGCCAGCAGTAAACAGGGGGCTAATTCACCCCTCCACTTT
len: 14
abundance: NA
d_gene: TRBD1
v_gene: TRBV6-6
j_gene: TRBJ1-6

CDR3aa: CSVPTGTGNGYTF
CDR3nt: TGCAGCGTGCCAACCGGGACAGGGAATGGCTACACCTTC
len: 13
abundance: many
d_gene: TRBD1
v_gene: TRBV29-1
j_gene: TRBJ1-2

CDR3aa: CASSGLGTGGARNNQPQHF
CDR3nt: TGTGCCAGCAGTGGATTAGGGACAGGGGGCGCGCGGAACAATCAGCCCCAGCATTTT
len: 19
abundance: few
d_gene: TRBD1
v_gene: TRBV6-1
j_gene: TRBJ1-5

CDR3aa: CASSSRRDNSPLHF
CDR3nt: TGTGCCAGCAGCTCCCGGAGGGATAATTCACCCCTCCACTTT
len: 14
abundance: many
d_gene: NA
v_gene: TRBV5-6
j_gene: TRBJ1-6

CDR3aa: CASSPGQGSQPQHF
CDR3nt: TGTGCCAGCTCACCTGGACAGGGGAGTCAGCCCCAGCATTTT
len: 14
abundance: medium-sized
d_gene: TRBD1
v_gene: TRBV18
j_gene: TRBJ1-5

CDR3aa: CASKEGSGGANEQFF
CDR3nt: TGTGCCAGCAAGGAAGGTAGCGGGGGGGCCAATGAACAGTTCTTC
len: 15
abundance: NA
d_gene: TRBD2
v_gene: TRBV12-3/TRBV12-4
j_gene: TRBJ2-1

CDR3aa: CASSLGSGPPGSPLHF
CDR3nt: TGTGCCAGCAGCTTGGGGTCAGGGCCTCCTGGTTCACCCCTCCACTTT
len: 16
abundance: NA
d_gene: NA
v_gene: TRBV7-9
j_gene: TRBJ1-6

CDR3aa: CASSAWGVNEADTQYF
CDR3nt: TGTGCCAGCAGCGCCTGGGGTGTGAATGAGGCAGATACGCAGTATTTT
len: 16
abundance: NA
d_gene: NA
v_gene: TRBV7-2
j_gene: TRBJ2-3

CDR3aa: CASSLVAGNGEQFF
CDR3nt: TGTGCCAGCAGTTTAGTGGCAGGTAACGGTGAGCAGTTCTTC
len: 14
abundance: NA
d_gene: NA
v_gene: TRBV12-3/TRBV12-4
j_gene: TRBJ2-1

CDR3aa: CASNPYAYGAGGIGNTEAFF
CDR3nt: TGTGCCAGCAACCCTTACGCCTACGGGGCAGGGGGGATTGGGAACACTGAAGCTTTCTTT
len: 20
abundance: many
d_gene: TRBD1
v_gene: TRBV27
j_gene: TRBJ1-1

CDR3aa: CASSAQTDNEQFF
CDR3nt: TGTGCCAGCAGTGCCCAGACTGATAATGAGCAGTTCTTC
len: 13
abundance: NA
d_gene: NA
v_gene: TRBV28
j_gene: TRBJ2-1

CDR3aa: CASSPNQGAHGGTEAFF
CDR3nt: TGTGCCAGCAGCCCTAACCAGGGGGCCCACGGGGGTACTGAAGCTTTCTTT
len: 17
abundance: many
d_gene: TRBD1
v_gene: TRBV9
j_gene: TRBJ1-1

CDR3aa: CAWRTGGSTYEQYF
CDR3nt: TGTGCCTGGAGGACAGGGGGCTCTACCTACGAGCAGTACTTC
len: 14
abundance: NA
d_gene: TRBD1
v_gene: TRBV30
j_gene: TRBJ2-7

CDR3aa: CASSSLGRGLYGYTF
CDR3nt: TGTGCCAGCAGCTCTCTAGGACGAGGTCTCTATGGCTACACCTTC
len: 15
abundance: many
d_gene: NA
v_gene: TRBV27
j_gene: TRBJ1-2

CDR3aa: CASSDRWSNSPLHF
CDR3nt: TGTGCCAGCAGCGACAGGTGGAGTAATTCACCCCTCCACTTT
len: 14
abundance: many
d_gene: NA
v_gene: TRBV6-5
j_gene: TRBJ1-6

CDR3aa: CASSLRGVNTGELFF
CDR3nt: TGTGCCAGCAGTTTAAGAGGAGTGAACACCGGGGAGCTGTTTTTT
len: 15
abundance: many
d_gene: NA
v_gene: TRBV27
j_gene: TRBJ2-2

CDR3aa: CASSTSSLGTYEQYF
CDR3nt: TGTGCCAGTAGTACCTCTAGTTTGGGCACCTACGAGCAGTACTTC
len: 15
abundance: many
d_gene: NA
v_gene: TRBV19
j_gene: TRBJ2-7

CDR3aa: CASSDRAHGNEQFF
CDR3nt: TGTGCCAGCAGCGACCGGGCCCATGGTAATGAGCAGTTCTTC
len: 14
abundance: NA
d_gene: NA
v_gene: TRBV9
j_gene: TRBJ2-1

CDR3aa: CASSLALTLGGYTF
CDR3nt: TGTGCCAGCAGCTTAGCGCTAACCTTAGGCGGCTACACCTTC
len: 14
abundance: many
d_gene: NA
v_gene: TRBV7-2
j_gene: TRBJ1-2

CDR3aa: CASSLVGQGGTEAFF
CDR3nt: TGTGCCAGCAGCTTAGTAGGTCAGGGGGGCACTGAAGCTTTCTTT
len: 15
abundance: many
d_gene: TRBD1
v_gene: TRBV7-2
j_gene: TRBJ1-1

CDR3aa: CASTLGYSLGSTDTQYF
CDR3nt: TGTGCCAGCACCCTCGGCTATTCTCTAGGGAGCACAGATACGCAGTATTTT
len: 17
abundance: few
d_gene: NA
v_gene: TRBV9
j_gene: TRBJ2-3

CDR3aa: CASSYSTGTLNTEAFF
CDR3nt: TGTGCCAGCAGTTACTCCACAGGGACCTTGAACACTGAAGCTTTCTTT
len: 16
abundance: medium-sized
d_gene: NA
v_gene: TRBV6-2/TRBV6-3
j_gene: TRBJ1-1

CDR3aa: CSARSGSSGRYNEQFF
CDR3nt: TGCAGTGCTAGATCGGGCTCGAGCGGGAGATACAATGAGCAGTTCTTC
len: 16
abundance: NA
d_gene: TRBD2
v_gene: TRBV20-1
j_gene: TRBJ2-1

CDR3aa: CASSSFGGREQYF
CDR3nt: TGTGCCAGCAGTTCCTTCGGGGGGCGGGAGCAGTACTTC
len: 13
abundance: once
d_gene: NA
v_gene: TRBV27
j_gene: TRBJ2-7

CDR3aa: CASSFSDTQYF
CDR3nt: TGTGCCAGCAGCTTTTCTGATACGCAGTATTTT
len: 11
abundance: many
d_gene: NA
v_gene: TRBV7-9
j_gene: TRBJ2-3

CDR3aa: CASTHRDRNTEAFF
CDR3nt: TGTGCCAGTACCCACCGGGACCGTAACACTGAAGCTTTCTTT
len: 14
abundance: medium-sized
d_gene: NA
v_gene: TRBV19
j_gene: TRBJ1-1